A single sample is the source of the 22 T cell receptor beta chains below, sequenced in a study of identical twins. TCRdb redid the calling of the 5' RACE reads with MiXCR, one entry per CDR3 protein. The sample shows fewer than 500,000 distinct CDR3 sequences, 14% of them seen only once. The same specimen was also included in a second study, on yellow fever vaccine responses in identical twins.

Sequenced material: CD4+ T cells sorted from blood. Receptors were obtained from a woman between 18 and 29 years old in good health.

This clonotype was counted between two and nine times. The rearrangement uses TRBV19 and TRBJ2-7, with 12 nucleotides matching TRBD2. V trimming: 8 bases; J trimming: 2 bases; junction bases outside the gene matches: 10. The V gene's germline CDR1 is LNHDA and CDR2 SQIVND (reference sequence). CDR3 length: 16 residues. The CDR3 nucleotides are TGTGCCAGTCGTCTAGCGGGGGGGCCCGGCACCTACGAGCAGTACTTC. It codes for CASRLAGGPGTYEQYF.

This clonotype came up a few times. V and J are TRBV20-1 and TRBJ2-7, with D possibly matching TRBD1 (6 bases). V lost 4 bases, J lost 2 bases, and 12 bases lay in between. Per the germline V gene, CDR1 is DFQATT and CDR2 is SNEGSKA (reference sequence). The length of the CDR3 is 13 residues. The CDR3: CSAITGRTYEQYF. CDR3 bases: TGCAGTGCTATAACAGGGCGGACCTACGAGCAGTACTTC.

In its sample, this clonotype was seen a few times. The rearrangement uses TRBV28 and TRBJ1-6, with D perhaps TRBD1 (6 bases). The germline CDR1 and CDR2 sequences are MDHEN and SYDVKM. V shed 2 bases and J shed 7 bases, with 9 bases lying between them. This CDR3 region has 14 residues. DNA of the CDR3: TGTGCCAGCAGTTTAGACAGGTTAAATTCACCCCTCCACTTT. The encoded protein is CASSLDRLNSPLHF.

The genes are TRBV28 and TRBJ1-2; D possibly corresponds to TRBD1 (5 bases). V was shortened by 6 bases and J by 2 bases, with 22 bases between the two germline ends. Germline loops: CDR1 MDHEN, CDR2 SYDVKM. This CDR3 contains 17 residues. The CDR3 bases are TGTGCCAGCAGCCTCGCAGGGCTTGTCCGGTTCAACTATGGCTACACCTTC. The encoded protein is CASSLAGLVRFNYGYTF.

This clonotype was picked up a small number of times. The chain recombines TRBV7-2 with TRBJ2-5, with unresolved D. V lost 7 bases and J lost 4, with 13 bases in between. CDR3 length: 13 amino acids. CDR1 and CDR2 (germline): SGHTA, FQGNSA. The CDR3 sequence is CASTRAVGETQYF. CDR3 sequence (DNA): TGTGCCAGCACCCGAGCAGTAGGAGAGACCCAGTACTTC.

This clonotype was seen a few times. The chain links TRBV28 to TRBJ2-2, with D hard to call. The CDR3 totals 11 residues. Trimming cost V 4 bases and J 9 bases, with 6 bases left between them. Per the germline V gene, CDR1 is MDHEN and CDR2 is SYDVKM. The CDR3 region is CASSSPRELFF. The CDR3 DNA is TGTGCCAGCAGTTCACCACGGGAGCTGTTTTTT.

The rearrangement joins TRBV7-8 to TRBJ2-2; 14 bases align to TRBD2. The CDR3 spans 17 residues. Germline CDR1 and CDR2: SGHVS and FQNEAQ. V was pared by 7 bases and J by 4 bases, with 8 bases of the junction left unmatched. The chain's CDR3 is CASTRLAGGITTGELFF. In DNA, the CDR3 is TGTGCCAGCACTAGACTAGCGGGAGGGATAACCACCGGGGAGCTGTTTTTT.

This clonotype was counted between two and nine times. The gene calls are TRBV5-1 and TRBJ1-1, with D possibly matching TRBD1 (5 bases). The CDR3 has 16 residues. V lost 3 bases to trimming and J lost 3 bases, with 18 bases between them. Germline CDR1 is SGHRS and CDR2 is YFSETQ. The CDR3 loop is CASSSRGGRGDTEAFF. The CDR3 DNA reads as TGCGCCAGCAGCTCCCGGGGGGGACGGGGGGACACTGAAGCTTTCTTT.

The chain couples TRBV20-1 to TRBJ2-3; D gene unclear. V was trimmed by 0 bases and J by 7 bases, leaving 8 bases between them. The CDR3 has 12 amino acids. Germline assignment: CDR1 DFQATT and CDR2 SNEGSKA (reference sequence). The CDR3 region is CSARDSSHTQYF. CDR3 nucleotide sequence: TGCAGTGCTAGAGATAGCTCACATACGCAGTATTTT.

The chain couples TRBV3-1 to TRBJ2-1, with D possibly matching TRBD2 (6 bases). Germline assignment: CDR1 LGHDT and CDR2 YNNKEL (reference sequence). The CDR3 totals 15 residues. The V end lost 5 bases, the J end lost 3 bases, and 14 bases lay between the germline ends. The CDR3 region is CASSSLGLGYNEQFF. CDR3 sequence (DNA): TGTGCCAGCAGCTCCTTGGGACTCGGCTACAATGAGCAGTTCTTC.

The chain employs TRBV7-9 and TRBJ2-7, with D hard to call. CDR3 length: 12 amino acids. Germline-derived CDR1 and CDR2 are SEHNR and FQNEAQ (reference sequence). Trimming took 3 bases from V and 3 from J, leaving 6 bases between them. The CDR3 DNA is TGTGCCAGCAGCTTTATTGGCTACGAGCAGTACTTC. As protein: CASSFIGYEQYF.

This clonotype has just a few counts. J is TRBJ2-1 and V is TRBV24-1; 9 bases are shared with TRBD1. The CDR3 consists of 15 residues. In germline, CDR1 is KGHDR, CDR2 SFDVKD. Germline trimming cut 2 bases from V and 6 bases from J; bases unmatched to any gene: 4. CDR3 DNA sequence: TGTGCCACCAGTGATTCTCAGACAGGGGGCAATGAGCAGTTCTTC. Translating gives CATSDSQTGGNEQFF.

This clonotype was seen more than once but under ten times. The chain uses TRBV10-2 and TRBJ2-7; the D gene is possibly TRBD2 (6 bases). Deletions cut 1 base from V and 3 bases from J, with 13 bases between. CDR1 is WSHSY and CDR2 is SAAADI in the germline V gene. The CDR3 is 15 amino acids. The CDR3 protein is CASSELGTPFYEQYF. The CDR3 DNA reads TGCGCCAGCAGTGAGTTAGGGACTCCTTTCTACGAGCAGTACTTC.

The rearrangement uses TRBV29-1 and TRBJ2-7, with a weak D call TRBD1 (5 bases). Per the germline V gene, CDR1 is SQVTM and CDR2 is ANQGSEA. Trimming removed 7 bases at V and 6 bases at J, with 13 bases between. The length of the CDR3 is 11 residues. The CDR3 DNA reads as TGCAGCGCCGACGCAGGGTTCGAGCAGTACTTC. Translating gives CSADAGFEQYF.

This clonotype was seen only a few times. The chain uses TRBV7-2 and TRBJ2-4; D gene uncertain. Between the trimmed V and J ends, which lost 5 bases and 0 bases, there was a span of 14 bases. There are 16 residues in the CDR3. Germline V gives CDR1 SGHTA, CDR2 FQGNSA. The CDR3 sequence is CASSPNPFLAKNIQYF. The CDR3 DNA follows: TGTGCCAGCAGCCCGAACCCGTTTCTAGCCAAAAACATTCAGTACTTC.

The J gene is TRBJ2-7, the V gene TRBV30, with TRBD1 matching over 9 bases. This CDR3 contains 12 residues. From germline, CDR1 is GTSNPN and CDR2 SVGIG (reference sequence). The V gene end was trimmed by 3 bases and the J gene end by 5 bases; junction bases not matched to a gene: 2. This chain's CDR3 is CAWRDRGNEQYF. In DNA, the CDR3 is TGTGCCTGGAGAGACAGGGGGAACGAGCAGTACTTC. Using reference TRBV30 and TRBJ2-7 for the parts outside the CDR3, the full variable domain is SQTIHQWPATLVQPVGSPLSLECTVEGTSNPNLYWYRQAAGRGLQLLFYSVGIGQISSEVPQNLSASRPQDRQFILSSKKLLLSDSGFYLCAWRDRGNEQYFGPGTRLTVT.

CDR3 amino acids: CASSLPPFSQDFYNEQFF. The CDR3 coding sequence is TGTGCCAGCAGCTTGCCACCCTTTTCGCAGGACTTCTACAATGAGCAGTTCTTC. The genes are TRBV5-5 and TRBJ2-1; weak D call: TRBD2 (5 bases). V was shortened by 1 base and J by 3 bases, with 20 bases between the two germline ends. The germline CDR1 and CDR2 sequences are SGHKS and YYEKEE (reference sequence). The CDR3 covers 18 residues.

There are many counts of this clonotype. V usage is TRBV12-3 or TRBV12-4 and J usage is TRBJ1-1; 7 positions match TRBD1. The CDR3 is 13 residues long. Losses at the gene ends were 3 bases for V and 3 bases for J; bases not matched to a gene: 1. CDR3 sequence: CASSFQGDTEAFF. The CDR3 DNA reads TGTGCCAGCAGTTTTCAGGGGGACACTGAAGCTTTCTTT.

This clonotype was detected a few times. The chain couples TRBV12-3 or TRBV12-4 to TRBJ2-5, with 9 bases matching TRBD1. The ends lost 8 bases at V and 7 bases at J; junction bases unmatched: 8. This CDR3 has 13 residues. In DNA form, the CDR3 reads TGTGCCAGCGGCGGGACAGGGAAGGGGACCCAGTACTTC. Amino acids: CASGGTGKGTQYF.

This sequence joins TRBV19 and TRBJ2-7; weak D call: TRBD2 (6 bases). Trimming left V 9 bases short and J 4 bases short, with 16 bases between. Germline V gene data show CDR1 as LNHDA and CDR2 as SQIVND (reference sequence). There are 13 residues in the CDR3. The CDR3 nucleotides read TGTGCCAGCCAGGAGGGAGGATCATACGAGCAGTACTTC. This translates into CASQEGGSYEQYF.

The sample holds many counts of this clonotype. This chain uses TRBV12-3 or TRBV12-4 with TRBJ1-6, with 10 bases identical to TRBD1. Trimming at V came to 7 bases and at J to 7 bases, leaving 1 base not matched to a gene. This CDR3 region has 13 residues. Here the CDR3 reads CASTGQGNSPLHF. CDR3 DNA sequence: TGTGCCAGCACGGGACAGGGGAATTCACCCCTCCACTTT.

The sample holds many counts of this clonotype. The gene calls are TRBV20-1 and TRBJ2-7; D ambiguous. V was clipped by 6 bases and J by 0 bases, with 12 bases between them. Germline V gene lookup returns CDR1 DFQATT and CDR2 SNEGSKA (reference sequence). The CDR3 has 13 residues. This CDR3 is CSATDSSSYEQYF. CDR3 sequence (DNA): TGCAGTGCAACCGACTCCTCCTCCTACGAGCAGTACTTC.